This T cell receptor beta chain was sequenced during a study of Tregs in tolerant kidney transplant recipients. Measured with immunoSEQ multiplex PCR; TCRdb has only the in-frame clones, and not every one. Altogether about 240,000 clones are present, roughly four fifths being singletons, with the ten largest covering about 0.58%. V lost 6 bases to trimming and J lost 1 base, with 13 bases between them. There are 15 residues in the CDR3. The germline gives CDR1 SNHLY, CDR2 FYNNEI. The chain couples TRBV2 to TRBJ1-5; TRBD1 is a possible D gene (6 bases). This receptor was obtained from a human donor in good health. The sequencing input was CD4+ T cells from blood. The chain's CDR3 is CASRREGGSNQPQHF. In DNA, the CDR3 is TGTGCCAGCAGGCGGGAAGGGGGGAGCAATCAGCCCCAGCATTTT.